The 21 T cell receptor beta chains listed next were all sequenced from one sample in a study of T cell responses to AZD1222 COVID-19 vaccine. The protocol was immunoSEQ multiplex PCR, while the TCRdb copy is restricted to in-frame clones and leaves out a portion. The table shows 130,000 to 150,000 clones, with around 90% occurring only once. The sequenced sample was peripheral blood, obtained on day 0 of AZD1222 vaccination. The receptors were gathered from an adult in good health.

CDR3 sequence reads: CASSLAGDTYEQYF. CDR3 DNA: TGCGCCAGCAGCTTGGCCGGGGACACCTACGAGCAGTACTTC. The chain links TRBV5-1 to TRBJ2-7; tentative D call: TRBD1 (6 bases). V lost 0 bases and J lost 2, with 9 bases in between. Per the germline V gene, CDR1 is SGHRS and CDR2 is YFSETQ. The CDR3 consists of 14 residues. Complete variable domain (other parts from reference TRBV5-1 and TRBJ2-7): KAGVTQTPRYLIKTRGQQVTLSCSPISGHRSVSWYQQTPGQGLQFLFEYFSETQRNKGNFPGRFSGRQFSNSRSEMNVSTLELGDSALYLCASSLAGDTYEQYFGPGTRLTVT.

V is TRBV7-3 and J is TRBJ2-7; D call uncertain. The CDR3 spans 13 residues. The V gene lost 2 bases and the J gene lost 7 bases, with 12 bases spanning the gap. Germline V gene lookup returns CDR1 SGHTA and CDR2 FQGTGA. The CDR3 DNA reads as TGTGCCAGCAGCTTACCCCCTCCAAAGGAGCAGTACTTC. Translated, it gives CASSLPPPKEQYF. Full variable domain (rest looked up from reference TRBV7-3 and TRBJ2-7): GAGVSQTPSNKVTEKGKYVELRCDPISGHTALYWYRQSLGQGPEFLIYFQGTGAADDSGLPNDRFFAVRPEGSVSTLKIQRTERGDSAVYLCASSLPPPKEQYFGPGTRLTVT.

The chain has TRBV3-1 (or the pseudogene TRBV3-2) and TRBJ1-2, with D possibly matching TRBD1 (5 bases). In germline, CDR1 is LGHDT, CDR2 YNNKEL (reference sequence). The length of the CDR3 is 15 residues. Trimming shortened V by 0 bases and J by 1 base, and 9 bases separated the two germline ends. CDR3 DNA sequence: TGTGCCAGCAGCCAAGACCTGACAGATAACTATGGCTACACCTTC. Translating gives CASSQDLTDNYGYTF.

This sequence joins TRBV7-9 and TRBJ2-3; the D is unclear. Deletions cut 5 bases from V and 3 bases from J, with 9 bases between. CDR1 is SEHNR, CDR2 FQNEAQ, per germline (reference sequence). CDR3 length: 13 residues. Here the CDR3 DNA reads TGTGCCAGCAGCCATAAGAATACAGATACGCAGTATTTT. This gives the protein CASSHKNTDTQYF.

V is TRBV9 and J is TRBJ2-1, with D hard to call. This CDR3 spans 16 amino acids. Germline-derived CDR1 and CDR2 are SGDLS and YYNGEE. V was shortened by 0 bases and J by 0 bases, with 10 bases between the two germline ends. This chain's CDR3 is CASSVESRSSYNEQFF. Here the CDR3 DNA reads TGTGCCAGCAGCGTAGAGAGCCGGAGCTCCTACAATGAGCAGTTCTTC.

CDR3 sequence (DNA): TGTGCCAGTAGTATTTTGGAGGGGGCAGGTCAGCCCCAGCATTTT. This codes for CASSILEGAGQPQHF. This sequence joins TRBV19 and TRBJ1-5, with TRBD1 identical over 7 bases. V shed 3 bases, J shed 6 bases, and the junction held 8 bases outside the gene matches. Germline V gene data show CDR1 as LNHDA and CDR2 as SQIVND (reference sequence). CDR3 length: 15 amino acids.

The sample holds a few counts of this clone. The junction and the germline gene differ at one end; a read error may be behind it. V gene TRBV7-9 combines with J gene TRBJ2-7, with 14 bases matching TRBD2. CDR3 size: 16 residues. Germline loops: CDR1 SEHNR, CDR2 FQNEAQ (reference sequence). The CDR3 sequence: CASSSGLAGVSDEQYF. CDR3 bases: TGTGCCAGCAGCTCGGGACTAGCGGGAGTCTCCGACGAGCAGTACTTC. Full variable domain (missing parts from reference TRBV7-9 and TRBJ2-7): DTGVSQNPRHKITKRGQNVTFRCDPISEHNRLYWYRQTLGQGPEFLTYFQNEAQLEKSRLLSDRFSAERPKGSFSTLEIQRTEQGDSAMYLCASSSGLAGVSDEQYFGPGTRLTVT.

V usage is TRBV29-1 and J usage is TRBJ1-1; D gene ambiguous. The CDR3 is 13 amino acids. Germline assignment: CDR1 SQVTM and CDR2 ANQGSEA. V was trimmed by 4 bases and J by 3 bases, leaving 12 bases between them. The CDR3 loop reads CSVGTTRDTEAFF. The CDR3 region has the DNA TGCAGCGTTGGGACCACTCGGGACACTGAAGCTTTCTTT.

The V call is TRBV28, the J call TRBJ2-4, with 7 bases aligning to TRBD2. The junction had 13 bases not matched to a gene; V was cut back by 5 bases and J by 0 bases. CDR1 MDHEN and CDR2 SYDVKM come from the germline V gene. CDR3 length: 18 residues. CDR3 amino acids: CASSPGGLKGKAKNIQYF. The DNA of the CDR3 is TGTGCCAGCAGTCCGGGAGGCCTGAAAGGGAAAGCCAAAAACATTCAGTACTTC.

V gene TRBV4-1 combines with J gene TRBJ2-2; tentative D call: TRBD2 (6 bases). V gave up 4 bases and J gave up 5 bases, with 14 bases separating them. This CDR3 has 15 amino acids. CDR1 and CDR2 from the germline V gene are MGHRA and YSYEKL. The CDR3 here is CASSPPRGRTGELFF. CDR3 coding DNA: TGCGCCAGCAGCCCCCCACGGGGGAGAACCGGGGAGCTGTTTTTT.

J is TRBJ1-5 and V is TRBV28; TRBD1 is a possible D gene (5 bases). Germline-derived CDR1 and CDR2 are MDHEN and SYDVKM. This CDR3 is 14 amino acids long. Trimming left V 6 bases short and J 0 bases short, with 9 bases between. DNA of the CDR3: TGTGCCAGCAGGGAGGGGATTAGCAATCAGCCCCAGCATTTT. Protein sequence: CASREGISNQPQHF.

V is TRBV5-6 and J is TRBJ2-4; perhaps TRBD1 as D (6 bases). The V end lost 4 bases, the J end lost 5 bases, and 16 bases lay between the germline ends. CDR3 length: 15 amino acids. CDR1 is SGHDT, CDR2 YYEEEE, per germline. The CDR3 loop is CASSPRGGAQNIQYF. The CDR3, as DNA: TGTGCCAGCAGCCCCCGAGGGGGAGCTCAAAACATTCAGTACTTC.

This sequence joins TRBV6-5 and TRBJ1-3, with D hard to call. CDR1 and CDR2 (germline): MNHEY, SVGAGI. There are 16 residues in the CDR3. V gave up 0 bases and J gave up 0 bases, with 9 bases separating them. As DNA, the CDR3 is TGTGCCAGCAGTTACTCTTCGTCCCCCTCTGGAAACACCATATATTTT. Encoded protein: CASSYSSSPSGNTIYF.

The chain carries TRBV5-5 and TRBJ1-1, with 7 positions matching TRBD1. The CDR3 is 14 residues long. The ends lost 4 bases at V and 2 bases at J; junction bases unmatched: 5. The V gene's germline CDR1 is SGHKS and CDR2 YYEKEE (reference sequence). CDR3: CASSRNRGNTEAFF. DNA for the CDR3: TGTGCCAGCAGCCGAAACAGGGGAAACACTGAAGCTTTCTTT.

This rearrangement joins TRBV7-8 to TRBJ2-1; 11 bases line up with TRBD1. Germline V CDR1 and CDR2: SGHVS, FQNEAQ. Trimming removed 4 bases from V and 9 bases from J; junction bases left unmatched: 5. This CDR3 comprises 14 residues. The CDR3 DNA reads TGTGCCAGCAGCTACGGACAGGGGGCTGGTGAGCAGTTCTTC. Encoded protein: CASSYGQGAGEQFF.

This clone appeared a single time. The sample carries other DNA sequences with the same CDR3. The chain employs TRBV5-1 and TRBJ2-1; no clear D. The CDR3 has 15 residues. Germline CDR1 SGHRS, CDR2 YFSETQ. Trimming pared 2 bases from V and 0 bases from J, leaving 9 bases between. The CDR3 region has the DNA TGCGCCAGCAGCTTAGACGGAAGCTCCTACAATGAGCAGTTCTTC. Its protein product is CASSLDGSSYNEQFF.

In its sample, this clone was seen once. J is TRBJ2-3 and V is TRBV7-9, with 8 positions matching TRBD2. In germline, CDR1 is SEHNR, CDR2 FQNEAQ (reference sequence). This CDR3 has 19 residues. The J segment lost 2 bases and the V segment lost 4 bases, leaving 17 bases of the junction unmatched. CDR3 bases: TGTGCCAGCAGCTGGAGGGGTCGCGGTAGCGGGACTTCCACAGATACGCAGTATTTT. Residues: CASSWRGRGSGTSTDTQYF.

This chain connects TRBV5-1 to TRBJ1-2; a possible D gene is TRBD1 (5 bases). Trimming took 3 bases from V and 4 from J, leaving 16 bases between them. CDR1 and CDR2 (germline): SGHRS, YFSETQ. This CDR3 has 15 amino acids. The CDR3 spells CASSWGTAIFYGYTF. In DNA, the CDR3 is TGCGCCAGCAGCTGGGGGACTGCGATCTTCTATGGCTACACCTTC.

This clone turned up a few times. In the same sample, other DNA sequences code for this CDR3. As DNA, the CDR3 is TGTGCCAGCAGCCTGGACATGAACACTGAAGCTTTCTTT. Its protein is CASSLDMNTEAFF. The chain has TRBV7-9 and TRBJ1-1, with D possibly being TRBD1 (5 bases). This CDR3 spans 13 amino acids. In germline, CDR1 is SEHNR, CDR2 FQNEAQ (reference sequence). Trimming pared 5 bases from V and 0 bases from J, leaving 7 bases between.

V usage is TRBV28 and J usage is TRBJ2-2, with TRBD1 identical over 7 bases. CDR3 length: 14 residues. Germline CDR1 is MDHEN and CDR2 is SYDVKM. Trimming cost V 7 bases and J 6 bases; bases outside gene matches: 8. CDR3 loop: CASIPGQSAGELFF. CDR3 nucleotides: TGTGCCAGCATCCCGGGACAGTCAGCCGGGGAGCTGTTTTTT.

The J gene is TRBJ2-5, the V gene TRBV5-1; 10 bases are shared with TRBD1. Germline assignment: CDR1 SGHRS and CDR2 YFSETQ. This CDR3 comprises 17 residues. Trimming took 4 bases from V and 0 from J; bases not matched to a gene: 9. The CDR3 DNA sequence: TGCGCCAGCAGCGTGGGACAGGGGAGGGTTAACCAAGAGACCCAGTACTTC. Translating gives CASSVGQGRVNQETQYF.